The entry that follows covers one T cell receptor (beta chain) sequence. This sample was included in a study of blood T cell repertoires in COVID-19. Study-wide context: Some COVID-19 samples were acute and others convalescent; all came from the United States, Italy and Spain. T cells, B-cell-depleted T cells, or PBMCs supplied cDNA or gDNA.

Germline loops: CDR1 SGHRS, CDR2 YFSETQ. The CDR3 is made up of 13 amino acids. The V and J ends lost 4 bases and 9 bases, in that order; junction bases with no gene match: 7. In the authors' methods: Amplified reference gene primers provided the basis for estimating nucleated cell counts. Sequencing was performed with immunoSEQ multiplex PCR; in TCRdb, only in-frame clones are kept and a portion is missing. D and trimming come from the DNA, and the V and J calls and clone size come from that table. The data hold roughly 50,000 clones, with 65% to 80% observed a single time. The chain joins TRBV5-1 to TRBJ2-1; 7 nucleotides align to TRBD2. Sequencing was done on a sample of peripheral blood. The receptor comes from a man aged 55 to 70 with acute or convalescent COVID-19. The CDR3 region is CASSDGGSGEQFF. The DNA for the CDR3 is TGCGCCAGCAGCGATGGCGGGAGTGGTGAGCAGTTCTTC.